The 13 T cell receptor beta chains below all came from one sample that was sequenced in a study of OX40 agonist ivuxolimab in advanced cancers. Only in-frame clones appear in the TCRdb table, and some are missing; sequencing was by immunoSEQ multiplex PCR. The sample carries several thousand clones, around 82% recorded once. The sample here was CD4+ or CD8+ T cells sorted from blood, taken in a trial of the OX40 agonist ivuxolimab. Source of these receptors: an adult with an advanced solid tumor such as melanoma, head and neck, liver or kidney cancer.

This clone appeared once. The chain has TRBV29-1 and TRBJ1-2; D gene unclear. The CDR3 has 14 residues. CDR1 SQVTM and CDR2 ANQGSEA come from the germline V gene. V was trimmed by 1 base and J by 4 bases, leaving 13 bases between them. DNA for the CDR3: TGCAGCGTTGAAGGGGTGGAGGCCCTCTATGGCTACACCTTC. Translated: CSVEGVEALYGYTF.

This chain links TRBV4-1 with TRBJ2-2, with D perhaps TRBD1 (6 bases). Germline loops: CDR1 MGHRA, CDR2 YSYEKL. V shed 2 bases and J shed 1 base, with 11 bases lying between them. The CDR3 extends over 16 amino acids. Here the CDR3 reads CASSQKGDMNTGELFF. CDR3 bases: TGCGCCAGCAGCCAAAAGGGGGACATGAACACCGGGGAGCTGTTTTTT.

This clone has a single count. J is TRBJ2-7 and V is TRBV6-5; weak D call: TRBD2 (5 bases). The CDR3 contains 14 residues. The V end was cut by 4 bases, the J end by 0 bases, with 10 bases between. Looked up from germline, CDR1 is MNHEY and CDR2 is SVGAGI. CDR3: CASSFGDSSYEQYF. The CDR3 nucleotides read TGTGCCAGCAGTTTCGGGGATTCCTCCTACGAGCAGTACTTC.

The V and J genes are TRBV28 and TRBJ1-1, with TRBD1 as a possible D gene (5 bases). The CDR3 has 16 amino acids. Trimming cost V 8 bases and J 0 bases, with 19 bases left between them. Germline values: CDR1 MDHEN, CDR2 SYDVKM. The CDR3 reads CASWRPGTVMNTEAFF. CDR3 DNA: TGTGCCAGCTGGCGGCCCGGGACGGTCATGAACACTGAAGCTTTCTTT.

This chain connects TRBV6-1 to TRBJ1-6; 9 nucleotides align to TRBD1. Germline CDR1 and CDR2: MNHNS and SASEGT. CDR3 length: 16 residues. After removal of 0 bases from V and 10 bases from J, the junction contained 7 bases not matched to a gene. The CDR3 here is CASSEARGQGQSPLHF. The CDR3 DNA reads as TGTGCCAGCAGTGAAGCGAGGGGACAGGGACAATCACCCCTCCACTTT.

The chain recombines TRBV5-1 with TRBJ1-2; the match to TRBD1 covers 7 bases. The germline CDR1 and CDR2 sequences are SGHRS and YFSETQ. J gave up 4 bases and V 9 bases, and 15 bases lay outside the gene matches. The CDR3 loop spans 15 amino acids. The DNA for the CDR3 is TGCGCCACCCGACCCCGGGACAGCTCATCCTATGGCTACACCTTC. It encodes CATRPRDSSSYGYTF.

This clone came up once. CDR3 DNA: TGTGCCAGCAGCCCGCCGGGGAGGGCCGGGGAGCTGTTTTTT. Protein product: CASSPPGRAGELFF. This chain connects TRBV9 to TRBJ2-2; 7 positions agree with TRBD2. Germline CDR1 and CDR2: SGDLS and YYNGEE. This CDR3 region has 14 residues. J gave up 6 bases and V 4 bases, and 6 bases lay outside the gene matches.

The chain recombines TRBV19 with TRBJ2-1; 9 bases fit TRBD2. CDR1 LNHDA and CDR2 SQIVND come from the germline V gene (reference sequence). The CDR3 consists of 15 residues. J was trimmed by 4 bases and V by 0 bases; bases with no gene match: 1. The CDR3 DNA is TGTGCCAGTAGTATAGACCTAGCGGGGTACAATGAGCAGTTCTTC. Translating gives CASSIDLAGYNEQFF.

V usage is TRBV6-5 and J usage is TRBJ2-5, with 8 bases lining up with TRBD1. This CDR3 has 14 residues. The germline CDR1 and CDR2 sequences are MNHEY and SVGAGI. J was trimmed by 2 bases and V by 5 bases; bases with no gene match: 4. As DNA, the CDR3 is TGTGCCAGCAGTGATAGGACAGGGCAAGAGACCCAGTACTTC. This sequence encodes CASSDRTGQETQYF.

The chain employs TRBV9 and TRBJ1-3; D is perhaps TRBD1 (6 bases). This CDR3 region has 15 residues. Germline-derived CDR1 and CDR2 are SGDLS and YYNGEE. V was shortened by 4 bases and J by 4 bases, with 15 bases between the two germline ends. Written as DNA, the CDR3 is TGTGCCAGCAGCTCGGGGGGCCCCTGGGGAAACACCATATATTTT. This codes for CASSSGGPWGNTIYF.

This sequence joins TRBV10-2 and TRBJ2-2; D not certain. The length of the CDR3 is 15 residues. V was shortened by 5 bases and J by 4 bases, with 14 bases between the two germline ends. Germline-derived CDR1 and CDR2 are WSHSY and SAAADI. For the CDR3, the DNA is TGCGCCAGCAGTCAGGACGGAGCCGGCACCGGGGAGCTGTTTTTT. Translation gives CASSQDGAGTGELFF.

This clone appeared once. The chain combines TRBV7-9 with TRBJ1-2; 7 bases agree with TRBD1. The CDR3 consists of 15 residues. Looked up from germline, CDR1 is SEHNR and CDR2 is FQNEAQ (reference sequence). V lost 4 bases, J lost 7 bases, and 12 bases stayed unmatched. Here the CDR3 DNA reads TGTGCCAGCAGCTCTCCGGGACAGTTCGACAGTGGCTACACCTTC. Its translation: CASSSPGQFDSGYTF.

Concerning this clone itself: This same CDR3 is encoded by further DNA sequences in the sample. This chain's CDR3 is CASSLDLAGEQFF. CDR3 coding DNA: TGTGCCAGCAGCTTAGATCTAGCAGGAGAGCAGTTCTTC. The rearrangement joins TRBV11-2 to TRBJ2-1; a possible D gene is TRBD2 (5 bases). Germline CDR1 reads SGHAT; CDR2 reads FQNNGV. The V and J ends lost 0 bases and 10 bases respectively, with 10 bases between them. The CDR3 sequence is 13 residues long.